Shown below are 4 T cell receptor beta chains from a single sample sequenced in a study of blood T cell repertoires in COVID-19. TCRdb keeps only in-frame clones here, not all; method: immunoSEQ multiplex PCR. Among some 460,000 clones listed, 80% to 90% were seen once. Sequenced input: peripheral blood. These TCRs come from a woman younger than 45 with acute or convalescent COVID-19.

This clone has just a few counts. The CDR3, as DNA: TGTGCCACCAGTGTGGGGACAGGGGGTAACACTGAAGCTTTCTTT. Residues: CATSVGTGGNTEAFF. This chain links TRBV24-1 with TRBJ1-1, with 11 bases that match TRBD1. This CDR3 has 15 amino acids. Per germline, CDR1 KGHDR and CDR2 SFDVKD. Trimming cost V 5 bases and J 2 bases; bases outside gene matches: 3.

This clone has only one observation. This chain links TRBV28 with TRBJ2-3, with 7 bases identical to TRBD1. The germline gives CDR1 MDHEN, CDR2 SYDVKM. J gave up 2 bases and V 5 bases, and 7 bases lay outside the gene matches. The CDR3 is 15 amino acids. Here the CDR3 reads CASSPRDRFTDTQYF. The CDR3 nucleotides read TGTGCCAGCAGTCCCCGGGACAGATTCACAGATACGCAGTATTTT.

The V and J genes are TRBV5-1 and TRBJ1-2; D not resolved. The CDR3 length is 15 residues. Germline lookup yields CDR1 SGHRS and CDR2 YFSETQ. Deletions cut 0 bases from V and 1 base from J, with 10 bases between. DNA for the CDR3: TGCGCCAGCAGCTTGGAGGCGGGCAGTAACTATGGCTACACCTTC. Its translation is CASSLEAGSNYGYTF.

The V and J genes are TRBV29-1 and TRBJ2-3, with D unclear. CDR1 is SQVTM and CDR2 is ANQGSEA in the germline V gene. This CDR3 is 12 amino acids long. V shed 3 bases and J shed 2 bases, with 6 bases lying between them. The CDR3 is CSVDNNTDTQYF. In DNA form, the CDR3 reads TGCAGCGTTGATAATAACACAGATACGCAGTATTTT.